This T cell receptor beta chain was sequenced for a study of OX40 agonist ivuxolimab in advanced cancers. Study summary: Participants, 80% to 90% male, averaged about 56 years of age, ranging from about 20 to 80.

This CDR3 contains 15 residues. The junction had 4 bases not matched to a gene; V was cut back by 0 bases and J by 5 bases. Germline values: CDR1 SGDLS, CDR2 YYNGEE. The table came from immunoSEQ multiplex PCR; TCRdb's copy has only in-frame clones and leaves some out. The table shows some 80,000 clones, with around 87% occurring only once. V is TRBV9 and J is TRBJ2-1; 8 nucleotides agree with TRBD2. Sequences were derived from CD4+ or CD8+ T cells sorted from blood, sampled in a trial of the OX40 agonist ivuxolimab. The source of this sequence is an adult with an advanced solid tumor such as melanoma, head and neck, liver or kidney cancer. The CDR3, as DNA: TGTGCCAGCAGCGTAGGGACTAGCCCAAACAATGAGCAGTTCTTC. The encoded protein is CASSVGTSPNNEQFF.